These T cell receptor beta chains were read from a single sample in a study of cytomegalovirus exposure and HLA in healthy donors. Only in-frame clones appear in the TCRdb table, and some are missing; sequencing was by immunoSEQ multiplex PCR. This table has more than 95,000 clones, 75% to 85% appearing once. The sequenced material came from PBMCs. All receptors derive from a man in his fifties in good health and CMV-seronegative. The CDR3 runs from the conserved cysteine through the conserved F or W. D genes are given only for firm matches. Only part of the rows carry a size: once, few, many, or a class if the clone is expanded.

TGTGCCAGCAGCTTAGGACAGAAGAATGGCTACACCTTC,CASSLGQKNGYTF,.,.,TRBJ1-2,TRBV7-8
TGCGCCAGCAGCTCGCAGGGCCTGAACACTGAAGCTTTCTTT,CASSSQGLNTEAFF,.,.,TRBJ1-1,TRBV5-1
TGTGCCAGCAGGGGGGACAGGGGCGGGCCGGGGGAGACCCAGTACTTC,CASRGDRGGPGETQYF,TRBD1,.,TRBJ2-5,TRBV2
TGTGCCAGCAGCTTAGCAGGGGGACAGGAAAAACTGTTTTTT,CASSLAGGQEKLFF,TRBD1,.,TRBJ1-4,TRBV7-9
TGTGCCACCAGCAGCTTCACCGGCACCATATATTTT,CATSSFTGTIYF,.,.,TRBJ1-3,TRBV15
TGTGCCAGCAGTTTAGAGGTCGGGAGTGGCTACACCTTC,CASSLEVGSGYTF,.,.,TRBJ1-2,TRBV28
TGTGCCATCAGGACCGGGACAGGGGTCACAGATACGCAGTATTTT,CAIRTGTGVTDTQYF,TRBD1,.,TRBJ2-3,TRBV10-3
TGCGCCAGCAGCACCGACAGACAAGAGACCCAGTACTTC,CASSTDRQETQYF,.,.,TRBJ2-5,TRBV5-1
TGCGCCAGCAGCTTGGAAGCTAGCGGGGTTTCAGATACGCAGTATTTT,CASSLEASGVSDTQYF,TRBD2,.,TRBJ2-3,TRBV5-1
TGTGCCAGCAGCCCTCCAGGGCCCTCTGGAAACACCATATATTTT,CASSPPGPSGNTIYF,.,.,TRBJ1-3,TRBV6-1
TGTGCCAGTCACAGGGGTCTGGCTGGAAACACCATATATTTT,CASHRGLAGNTIYF,TRBD1,.,TRBJ1-3,TRBV28
TGTGCCTGGAGTGTCCAGGGAAACACCGGGGAGCTGTTTTTT,CAWSVQGNTGELFF,.,.,TRBJ2-2,TRBV30
TGTGTCAGAAGCTTAGCCTCCTCCTCGGCGGGGGTTGAGACCCAGTACTTC,CVRSLASSSAGVETQYF,.,.,TRBJ2-5,TRBV7-5
TGTGCCAGCAGTCATGGAAACACCATATATTTT,CASSHGNTIYF,.,.,TRBJ1-3,TRBV6-4
TGCAGCCCCGGGACAGGTAAACGTGGGAGCTCCTACAATGAGCAGTTCTTC,CSPGTGKRGSSYNEQFF,TRBD1,.,TRBJ2-1,TRBV29-1
TGTGCCAGCAGTTACGGGGGACAGCAGACCTACGAGCAGTACTTC,CASSYGGQQTYEQYF,TRBD1,.,TRBJ2-7,TRBV6-5
TGCGCCAGCAGTCAACTCAGGGGGACAGGGAACACCGGGGAGCTGTTTTTT,CASSQLRGTGNTGELFF,TRBD1,.,TRBJ2-2,TRBV23-1
TGTGCCAGCAGCTTGGGAACCGGGACTGCGAACTATGGCTACACCTTC,CASSLGTGTANYGYTF,.,.,TRBJ1-2,TRBV5-4
TGTGCCAGCAGCCCTGGACAGGGGGCGGATACTGAAGCTTTCTTT,CASSPGQGADTEAFF,TRBD1,.,TRBJ1-1,TRBV11-1
TGTGCCAGCAGCCAAGGGACCGGACAGGGCCCCCACGAGCAGTACTTC,CASSQGTGQGPHEQYF,TRBD1,.,TRBJ2-7,TRBV7-9
TGTGCCATCAGTGAGGGGGGGACAGGGGGCTACGAGCAGTACTTC,CAISEGGTGGYEQYF,TRBD1,.,TRBJ2-7,TRBV10-3
TGTGCCAGCAAGCCAGGGACTAGCGGAGAGACCCAGTACTTC,CASKPGTSGETQYF,TRBD2,.,TRBJ2-5,TRBV2
TGTGCCAGCAGCCCGCACAGGGACACTGAAGCTTTCTTT,CASSPHRDTEAFF,.,.,TRBJ1-1,TRBV14
TGTGCCAGCAGCCACCCGACAGAGAGTCAAGAGACCCAGTACTTC,CASSHPTESQETQYF,.,.,TRBJ2-5,TRBV7-2
TGCGCCAGCAGTCAGGCCAGGGGGAAAAACAATGAGCAGTTCTTC,CASSQARGKNNEQFF,TRBD1,.,TRBJ2-1,TRBV23-1
TGTGCCAGTAGCCACCGTGGTTGGGATAGCGGGGGGCGAGCCTTCAATGAGCAGTTCTTC,CASSHRGWDSGGRAFNEQFF,TRBD2,few,TRBJ2-1,TRBV19
TGTGCCAGCAGCAGCCTCACAGGAGGGGCATCACCCCTCCACTTT,CASSSLTGGASPLHF,.,few,TRBJ1-6,TRBV7-8
TGTGCCAGCAGCTTCCCCCTAAGTGAGCAGTTCTTC,CASSFPLSEQFF,.,few,TRBJ2-1,TRBV7-2
TGTGCCACCAGCCCCGGGACAGGGGCTTTCTATGGCTACACCTTC,CATSPGTGAFYGYTF,TRBD1,.,TRBJ1-2,TRBV15
TGCGCCAGCAGCGTAGACAGGGCGTCTGGCTACACCTTC,CASSVDRASGYTF,TRBD1,few,TRBJ1-2,TRBV5-1
TGCGCCAGCAGCCAAGAGTCCAGGGATTCTGGCTACACCTTC,CASSQESRDSGYTF,.,few,TRBJ1-2,TRBV4-1
TGTGCCAGCAGCCAAGCCGGACTAGCGGGGGCCCAAAACCTCAATGAGCAGTTCTTC,CASSQAGLAGAQNLNEQFF,TRBD2,.,TRBJ2-1,TRBV4-2
TGTGCCAGCAGCTTCGGGAACCAAGAGACCCAGTACTTC,CASSFGNQETQYF,.,.,TRBJ2-5,TRBV7-9
TGTGCCAGCACCGAGGCCGGTATGGACTATGGCTACACCTTC,CASTEAGMDYGYTF,.,once,TRBJ1-2,TRBV6-1
TGCGCCAGCAGCTTGATAGCGTCCTCTGGAAACACCATATATTTT,CASSLIASSGNTIYF,.,.,TRBJ1-3,TRBV5-1
TGTGCCAGCAGTTTGGCTGGAGGGGGGGCAACTAATGAAAAACTGTTTTTT,CASSLAGGGATNEKLFF,.,.,TRBJ1-4,TRBV28
TGTGCCAGCTCAACTGAGCCTGCAACTAATGAAAAACTGTTTTTT,CASSTEPATNEKLFF,.,medium-sized,TRBJ1-4,TRBV18
TGCGCCAGCAGCCAAGAGGGGCGGGGGAACACCATATATTTT,CASSQEGRGNTIYF,.,.,TRBJ1-3,TRBV4-1
TGTGCCAGCCGGGAGGGATCCTCTGGAAACACCATATATTTT,CASREGSSGNTIYF,.,.,TRBJ1-3,TRBV7-9
TGTGCCAGCAGCTTAGGCAGGGCGAACACTGAAGCTTTCTTT,CASSLGRANTEAFF,.,.,TRBJ1-1,TRBV7-6
TGTGCCAGCAGCTTGGCGGCAGGGTGGGAAGCAGATACACAGTATTTT,CASSLAAGWEADTQYF,.,.,TRBJ2-3,TRBV5-8
TGTGCCATCCGAGGTAACCTACAGGGGGTCTCTGAAGCTTTCTTT,CAIRGNLQGVSEAFF,TRBD1,.,TRBJ1-1,TRBV10-3
TGTGCCAGCAGCGGACAGGGGTACACTGAAGCTTTCTTT,CASSGQGYTEAFF,TRBD1,few,TRBJ1-1,TRBV2
TGTGCCAGCAGCTTGGCAGGGCTGGGGACTGAAGCTTTCTTT,CASSLAGLGTEAFF,.,few,TRBJ1-1,TRBV5-5
TGTGCCAGCAGCCCGGTCGGGGACAGGGTGGCGAAGACCCAGTACTTC,CASSPVGDRVAKTQYF,TRBD1,.,TRBJ2-5,TRBV5-6
TGTGCCATCAGTGACCCCGGGACTCGAGATACGCAGTATTTT,CAISDPGTRDTQYF,.,.,TRBJ2-3,TRBV10-3
TGTGCCAGCAGCGTTGTGGGACAGGGGGGCAGTGAAGCTTTCTTT,CASSVVGQGGSEAFF,TRBD1,.,TRBJ1-1,TRBV9
TGTGCCAGCAGTTACAAGGACAGGGGTGACTATGGCTACACCTTC,CASSYKDRGDYGYTF,TRBD1,.,TRBJ1-2,TRBV6-6
TGTGCCAGCACCCGGACAGACGCGAACACTGGGGAGCTGTTTTTT,CASTRTDANTGELFF,.,.,TRBJ2-2,TRBV2
TGTGCCAGTAGTATAGCCAGGGTAGGATTTGGCTACACCTTC,CASSIARVGFGYTF,.,few,TRBJ1-2,TRBV19
TGTGCCAGCAGGGAGGCAGGGACTTATTCACCCCTCCACTTT,CASREAGTYSPLHF,.,.,TRBJ1-6,TRBV6-5
TGTGCCAGCAGCCAAGGACAGGGGGCCCATCAGCCCCAGCATTTT,CASSQGQGAHQPQHF,TRBD1,once,TRBJ1-5,TRBV4-2
TGTGCCAGCAGCGTAGGGGCTAGCGGGGGCCAAGAGACCCAGTACTTC,CASSVGASGGQETQYF,TRBD2,once,TRBJ2-5,TRBV9
TGTGCCTGGAGTAAGGTCGGCGGAGACATTCAGTACTTC,CAWSKVGGDIQYF,.,.,TRBJ2-4,TRBV30